The 29 T cell receptor beta chains below come from one sample, sequenced in a study of radiation and T cells in renal cell carcinoma (dated by TCRdb to 2019 to 2021). Per the publication, the time point label means: blood 2 weeks post-SBRT. The sample's treatment or condition, from its label and the paper: 15 Gy SBRT to primary tumor, nephrectomy 4 weeks later. Library construction relied on the immunoSEQ multiplex PCR assay. In TCRdb, the immuneACCESS table is reduced to in-frame sequences with V and J assigned. These tables do not hold every clone; where another copy was compared, an unresolved V gene accounts for under half, and the others remain unexplained. Present in this sample are just over 150,000 clones, about 91% of which were seen just once. The top ten constitute around 13% of the sample. The specimen comprised blood, sampled from a patient whose treatment included radiotherapy and nephrectomy. The receptor set was obtained from a woman in her 50s with renal cell carcinoma.

V usage is TRBV7-9 and J usage is TRBJ2-1; 7 nucleotides line up with TRBD1. The CDR3 spans 17 residues. Germline V gene sequence: CDR1 SEHNR, CDR2 FQNEAQ (reference sequence). J gave up 4 bases and V 5 bases, and 14 bases lay outside the gene matches. The CDR3 DNA reads TGTGCCAGCAGCCACACCTCCGGGACAGCTAATTACAATGAGCAGTTCTTC. The encoded protein is CASSHTSGTANYNEQFF.

This chain links TRBV19 with TRBJ2-1, with D perhaps matching TRBD1 (6 bases). Trimming stripped 4 bases from V and 13 bases from J, with 17 bases between. Germline V gene data show CDR1 as LNHDA and CDR2 as SQIVND (reference sequence). The CDR3 totals 13 residues. The CDR3 loop is CASSSSDRFPQFF. Written as DNA, the CDR3 is TGTGCCAGTAGTAGCTCAGACAGGTTCCCTCAGTTCTTC.

This chain uses TRBV6-1 with TRBJ1-6; 7 bases are shared with TRBD1. The CDR3 is 14 residues long. The ends lost 5 bases at V and 8 bases at J; junction bases unmatched: 6. Germline-derived CDR1 and CDR2 are MNHNS and SASEGT. CDR3 DNA sequence: TGTGCCAGCAGTCTTACAGGGGCGGATTCACCCCTCCACTTT. As protein: CASSLTGADSPLHF.

The chain is built from TRBV6-1 and TRBJ1-2; tentative D call: TRBD1 (6 bases). Between the trimmed V and J ends, which lost 0 bases and 3 bases, there was a span of 20 bases. Germline V gene data show CDR1 as MNHNS and CDR2 as SASEGT. This CDR3 comprises 18 residues. The CDR3 DNA reads TGTGCCAGCAGTGAAGCGAACAGGGAGTACATCCGGGACTATGGCTACACCTTC. Residues: CASSEANREYIRDYGYTF.

This chain uses TRBV29-1 with TRBJ2-3; 12 bases match TRBD2. The V gene's germline CDR1 is SQVTM and CDR2 ANQGSEA. The CDR3 has 15 residues. V shed 7 bases and J 7 bases; nucleotides not matched to a gene: 12. The CDR3 sequence: CSARGTSGGSNTQYF. CDR3 DNA sequence: TGCAGCGCCCGAGGAACTAGCGGGGGGTCAAATACGCAGTATTTT.

The chain combines TRBV5-4 with TRBJ1-2, with D unclear. Germline-derived CDR1 and CDR2 are SGHNT and YYREEE (reference sequence). The CDR3 contains 14 residues. The V end was cut by 0 bases, the J end by 3 bases, with 9 bases between. In DNA, the CDR3 is TGTGCCAGCAGCTTGGCGGACCGGGACTATGGCTACACCTTC. Its protein is CASSLADRDYGYTF.

J is TRBJ1-1 and V is TRBV6-5; a weak D match, TRBD1 (6 bases). CDR3 length: 14 residues. Germline CDR1 reads MNHEY; CDR2 reads SVGAGI. Trimming left V 6 bases short and J 5 bases short, with 16 bases between. The CDR3 nucleotides read TGTGCCAGCAGACGCCCACAGGGAAATACTGAAGCTTTCTTT. This codes for CASRRPQGNTEAFF.

Points on this clone: The sample holds other DNA sequences that translate to the same CDR3. The chain combines TRBV7-9 with TRBJ1-2; unclear D gene. The germline V gene has CDR1 SEHNR and CDR2 FQNEAQ (reference sequence). Between the trimmed V and J ends, which lost 1 base and 2 bases, there was a span of 2 bases. The CDR3 is made up of 12 amino acids. This CDR3 is CASSLENYGYTF. As DNA, the CDR3 is TGTGCCAGCAGCTTAGAAAACTATGGCTACACCTTC.

CDR3 coding DNA: TGTGCCAGCAGCTTAGGTGTTGGGGGACAGGTGCCCCAGCATTTT. This encodes CASSLGVGGQVPQHF. The chain couples TRBV7-2 to TRBJ1-5; 8 nucleotides align to TRBD1. J lost 9 bases, V lost 1 base, and 8 bases had no gene match. The germline V gene has CDR1 SGHTA and CDR2 FQGNSA. The CDR3 loop spans 15 amino acids.

This chain joins TRBV7-2 and TRBJ1-2; 8 bases match TRBD1. J was trimmed by 8 bases and V by 5 bases; bases with no gene match: 7. Germline CDR1 SGHTA, CDR2 FQGNSA. This CDR3 spans 13 amino acids. The CDR3 region has the DNA TGTGCCAGCAGCCGAGGACAGGGAGTAGGCTACACCTTC. This codes for CASSRGQGVGYTF. The full variable domain, its missing parts supplied by reference TRBV7-2 and TRBJ1-2, is GAGVSQSPSNKVTEKGKDVELRCDPISGHTALYWYRQSLGQGLEFLIYFQGNSAPDKSGLPSDRFSAERTGGSVSTLTIQRTQQEDSAVYLCASSRGQGVGYTFGSGTRLTVV.

The chain joins TRBV6-5 to TRBJ2-1; TRBD2 aligns across 10 bases. The germline gives CDR1 MNHEY, CDR2 SVGAGI. The CDR3 is 16 amino acids. The V and J ends lost 3 bases and 6 bases, in that order; junction bases with no gene match: 8. CDR3 sequence: CASSYEPSGGVNEQFF. The DNA for the CDR3 is TGTGCCAGCAGTTATGAACCTAGCGGGGGAGTCAATGAGCAGTTCTTC.

The chain couples TRBV5-5 to TRBJ2-7, with D unclear. Trimming took off 4 bases at V and 1 base at J, with 9 bases between the two ends. The germline V gene encodes CDR1 SGHKS and CDR2 YYEKEE (reference sequence). The CDR3 runs to 13 residues. The CDR3 DNA sequence: TGTGCCAGCAGCATGGACGGATCCTACGAGCAGTACTTC. Amino acid sequence: CASSMDGSYEQYF.

The J gene is TRBJ2-1, the V gene TRBV5-1; possibly TRBD1 for D (6 bases). CDR1 is SGHRS and CDR2 is YFSETQ in the germline V gene. V was clipped by 4 bases and J by 6 bases, with 8 bases between them. CDR3 length equals 12 residues. DNA of the CDR3: TGCGCCAGCAGCGCCAGGGGCAATGAGCAGTTCTTC. This codes for CASSARGNEQFF.

This chain uses TRBV15 with TRBJ2-1; no definite D call. V gave up 0 bases and J gave up 2 bases, with 5 bases separating them. This CDR3 is 14 amino acids long. Germline CDR1 LNHNV, CDR2 YYDKDF (reference sequence). Written as DNA, the CDR3 is TGTGCCACCAGCAGAGATACGGCCTACAATGAGCAGTTCTTC. This translates into CATSRDTAYNEQFF.

With respect to this clone: Different DNA sequences within this sample yield the same CDR3. This chain links TRBV7-2 with TRBJ2-1; the match to TRBD2 covers 12 bases. The germline CDR1 and CDR2 sequences are SGHTA and FQGNSA. V was clipped by 6 bases and J by 4 bases; unmatched bases: 4. The CDR3 sequence is 15 residues long. This chain's CDR3 is CASSLAGGPYNEQFF. The CDR3 DNA is TGTGCCAGCAGTCTAGCGGGGGGGCCATACAATGAGCAGTTCTTC.

The chain joins TRBV30 to TRBJ1-1; 7 nucleotides match TRBD1. Trimming at V came to 3 bases and at J to 3 bases, leaving 4 bases not matched to a gene. The CDR3 is made up of 13 amino acids. Germline V gene lookup returns CDR1 GTSNPN and CDR2 SVGIG (reference sequence). The chain's CDR3 is CAWRGGTYTEAFF. The CDR3 region has the DNA TGTGCCTGGAGAGGGGGCACTTACACTGAAGCTTTCTTT.

The V call is TRBV6-1, the J call TRBJ2-2; 7 bases are a match to TRBD2. V lost 7 bases to trimming and J lost 0 bases; unmatched junction nucleotides: 5. In germline, CDR1 is MNHNS, CDR2 SASEGT. The CDR3 extends over 15 amino acids. CDR3 nucleotides: TGTGCCAGCAAAGGACTAGTCGCGAACACCGGGGAGCTGTTTTTT. This encodes CASKGLVANTGELFF.

A note on this clone: The sample contains more than one DNA sequence encoding this CDR3. The chain employs TRBV5-6 and TRBJ2-2; TRBD2 matches at 9 bases. The V segment lost 0 bases and the J segment 6 bases; nucleotides outside the gene matches: 0. The length of the CDR3 is 14 residues. Germline V gene data show CDR1 as SGHDT and CDR2 as YYEEEE. The CDR3 here is CASSLGLAAGELFF. DNA for the CDR3: TGTGCCAGCAGCTTGGGACTAGCGGCCGGGGAGCTGTTTTTT.

The rearrangement uses TRBV19 and TRBJ1-2, with no clear D. Germline lookup yields CDR1 LNHDA and CDR2 SQIVND (reference sequence). V dropped 6 bases and J dropped 8 bases, with 22 bases sitting between them. This CDR3 has 15 amino acids. CDR3: CASSATSGHGEGYTF. The CDR3 coding sequence is TGTGCCAGTAGCGCAACGTCCGGGCACGGGGAGGGCTACACCTTC.

The gene calls are TRBV7-9 and TRBJ2-1; D is unclear. This CDR3 is 12 amino acids long. Germline CDR1 SEHNR, CDR2 FQNEAQ (reference sequence). Trimming removed 2 bases from V and 14 bases from J, with 13 bases in between. CDR3 in DNA: TGTGCCAGCAGCTTATCTGGTTTGGGTGAGTTCTTC. Protein sequence: CASSLSGLGEFF. The full variable domain, rest sourced from reference TRBV7-9 and TRBJ2-1, is DTGVSQNPRHKITKRGQNVTFRCDPISEHNRLYWYRQTLGQGPEFLTYFQNEAQLEKSRLLSDRFSAERPKGSFSTLEIQRTEQGDSAMYLCASSLSGLGEFFGPGTRLTVL.

In DNA, the CDR3 is TGTGCCAGCAGTGCAGGTTTCGGCACTGAAGCTTTCTTT. Its protein is CASSAGFGTEAFF. The chain couples TRBV6-1 to TRBJ1-1; the D is unclear. The V gene's germline CDR1 is MNHNS and CDR2 SASEGT. The CDR3 has 13 amino acids. With 4 bases removed from V and 4 bases from J, the gap between germline ends came to 10 bases.

The V call is TRBV7-9, the J call TRBJ1-2; 7 positions match TRBD1. V lost 5 bases to trimming and J lost 7 bases; unmatched junction nucleotides: 13. From germline, CDR1 is SEHNR and CDR2 FQNEAQ (reference sequence). The length of the CDR3 is 15 residues. The CDR3 here is CASSPQGQRSFGYTF. The CDR3, as DNA: TGTGCCAGCAGCCCACAGGGACAGAGATCCTTTGGCTACACCTTC.

This clone was counted between two and nine times. The chain uses TRBV5-4 and TRBJ1-4; D is unresolved. CDR1 is SGHNT and CDR2 is YYREEE in the germline V gene (reference sequence). The CDR3 extends over 15 amino acids. Trimming left V 1 base short and J 4 bases short, with 11 bases between. For the CDR3, the DNA is TGTGCCAGCAGCTTGAATCCCAGCCTTAATGAAAAACTGTTTTTT. Residues: CASSLNPSLNEKLFF.

CDR3 nucleotide sequence: TGTGCCAGCAGTTCAAATCAACCGGGAAAAGAGACCCAGTACTTC. Translation gives CASSSNQPGKETQYF. The chain employs TRBV6-5 and TRBJ2-5; tentatively, D is TRBD2 (5 bases). This CDR3 region has 15 residues. Trimming pared 4 bases from V and 3 bases from J, leaving 15 bases between. The germline CDR1 and CDR2 sequences are MNHEY and SVGAGI.

The J gene is TRBJ1-6, the V gene TRBV7-2; a weak D match, TRBD1 (6 bases). Germline lookup yields CDR1 SGHTA and CDR2 FQGNSA. Trimming pared 3 bases from V and 7 bases from J, leaving 13 bases between. This CDR3 region has 15 residues. Here the CDR3 reads CASSLDSAKNSPLHF. The DNA of the CDR3 is TGTGCCAGCAGCTTGGACAGCGCGAAAAATTCACCCCTCCACTTT. Based on the CDR3 plus reference TRBV7-2 and TRBJ1-6, the full variable domain is GAGVSQSPSNKVTEKGKDVELRCDPISGHTALYWYRQSLGQGLEFLIYFQGNSAPDKSGLPSDRFSAERTGGSVSTLTIQRTQQEDSAVYLCASSLDSAKNSPLHFGNGTRLTVT.

This clone was counted a single time. The chain couples TRBV9 to TRBJ1-5, with 7 bases fitting TRBD1. CDR3 length equals 15 residues. Trimming took 3 bases from V and 4 from J; bases not matched to a gene: 7. Germline V gene data show CDR1 as SGDLS and CDR2 as YYNGEE. The CDR3 reads CASSGPDRKNQPQHF. CDR3 bases: TGTGCCAGCAGCGGACCGGACAGGAAGAATCAGCCCCAGCATTTT.

V and J are TRBV7-9 and TRBJ2-2; D is uncertain. V was clipped by 1 base and J by 6 bases, with 9 bases between them. Germline CDR1 reads SEHNR; CDR2 reads FQNEAQ (reference sequence). This CDR3 spans 14 amino acids. This CDR3 reads CASSLDGGAGELFF. The CDR3 nucleotides are TGTGCCAGCAGCTTAGACGGTGGCGCCGGGGAGCTGTTTTTT.

The chain has TRBV6-4 and TRBJ1-2; 9 nucleotides agree with TRBD1. Germline CDR1 reads MRHNA; CDR2 reads SNTAGT. The CDR3 contains 13 residues. V was pared by 6 bases and J by 5 bases, with 4 bases of the junction left unmatched. CDR3 sequence (DNA): TGTGCCAGCAGGGGACAGGGCGGTTATGGCTACACCTTC. This encodes CASRGQGGYGYTF.

The rearrangement uses TRBV7-6 and TRBJ2-2; weak D call: TRBD1 (5 bases). V was pared by 2 bases and J by 0 bases, with 19 bases between. This CDR3 spans 19 amino acids. From germline, CDR1 is SGHVS and CDR2 FNYEAQ. CDR3 sequence (DNA): TGTGCCAGCAGCTTAACGCGCAGGGTTCCTCTCGCGAACACCGGGGAGCTGTTTTTT. This encodes CASSLTRRVPLANTGELFF.